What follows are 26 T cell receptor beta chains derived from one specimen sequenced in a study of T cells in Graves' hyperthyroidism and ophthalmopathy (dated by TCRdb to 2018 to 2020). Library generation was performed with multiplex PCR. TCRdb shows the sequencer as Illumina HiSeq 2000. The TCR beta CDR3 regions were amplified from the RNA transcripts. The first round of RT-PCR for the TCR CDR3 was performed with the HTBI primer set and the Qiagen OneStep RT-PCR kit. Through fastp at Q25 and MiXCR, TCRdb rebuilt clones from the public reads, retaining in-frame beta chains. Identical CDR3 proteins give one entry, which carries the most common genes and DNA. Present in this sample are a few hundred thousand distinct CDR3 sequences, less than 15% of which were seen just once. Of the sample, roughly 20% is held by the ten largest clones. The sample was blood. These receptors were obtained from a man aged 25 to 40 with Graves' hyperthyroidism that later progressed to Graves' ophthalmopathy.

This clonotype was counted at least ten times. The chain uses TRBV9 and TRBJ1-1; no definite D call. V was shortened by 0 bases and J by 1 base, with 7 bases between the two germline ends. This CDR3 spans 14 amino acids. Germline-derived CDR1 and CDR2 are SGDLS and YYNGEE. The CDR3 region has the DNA TGTGCCAGCAGCGTAGAACAGACGAACACTGAAGCTTTCTTT. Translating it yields CASSVEQTNTEAFF.

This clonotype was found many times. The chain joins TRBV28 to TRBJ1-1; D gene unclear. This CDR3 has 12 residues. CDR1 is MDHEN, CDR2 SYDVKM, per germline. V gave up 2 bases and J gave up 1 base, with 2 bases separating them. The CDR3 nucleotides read TGTGCCAGCAGTTTACAGAACACTGAAGCTTTCTTT. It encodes CASSLQNTEAFF.

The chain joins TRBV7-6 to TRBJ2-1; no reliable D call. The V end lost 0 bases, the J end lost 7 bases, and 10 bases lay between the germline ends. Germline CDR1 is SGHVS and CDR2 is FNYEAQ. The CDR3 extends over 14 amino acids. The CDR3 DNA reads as TGTGCCAGCAGCTTAGCCTCGCGGTGGAATGAGCAGTTCTTC. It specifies CASSLASRWNEQFF.

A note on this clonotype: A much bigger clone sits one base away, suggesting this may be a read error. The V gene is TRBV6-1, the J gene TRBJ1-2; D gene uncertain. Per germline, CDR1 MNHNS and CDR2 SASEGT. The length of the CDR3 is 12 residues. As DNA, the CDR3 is TGTGCCAGCAGTGAAGCTGGTTATGACTACACCTTC. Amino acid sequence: CASSEAGYDYTF.

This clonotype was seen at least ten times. CDR3 nucleotide sequence: TGTGCCACCAGCAGAACTAACACCGGGGAGCTGTTTTTT. This codes for CATSRTNTGELFF. The V gene is TRBV15, the J gene TRBJ2-2; no definite D call. V lost 2 bases to trimming and J lost 2 bases, with 3 bases between them. The CDR3 is 13 residues long. Germline V gene sequence: CDR1 LNHNV, CDR2 YYDKDF (reference sequence).

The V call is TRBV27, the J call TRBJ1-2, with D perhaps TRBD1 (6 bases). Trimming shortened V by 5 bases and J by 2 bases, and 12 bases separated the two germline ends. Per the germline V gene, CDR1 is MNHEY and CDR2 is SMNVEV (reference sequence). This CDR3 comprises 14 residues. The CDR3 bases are TGTGCCAGCAGTCGCACAGGGAGGAACTATGGCTACACCTTC. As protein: CASSRTGRNYGYTF.

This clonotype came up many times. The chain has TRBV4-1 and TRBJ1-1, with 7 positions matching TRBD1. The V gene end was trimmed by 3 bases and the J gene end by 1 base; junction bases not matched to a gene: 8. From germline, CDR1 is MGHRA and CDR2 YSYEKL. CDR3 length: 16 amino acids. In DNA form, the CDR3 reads TGCGCCAGCAGCCAGAGGACAGGAGGATGGAACACTGAAGCTTTCTTT. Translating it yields CASSQRTGGWNTEAFF.

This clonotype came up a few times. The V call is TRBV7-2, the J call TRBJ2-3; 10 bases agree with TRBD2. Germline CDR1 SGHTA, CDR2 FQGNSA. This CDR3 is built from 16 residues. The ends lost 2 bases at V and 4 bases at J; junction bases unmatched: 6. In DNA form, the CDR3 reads TGTGCCAGCAGCTTACAGCGGGGGGGTGGGGCAGATACGCAGTATTTT. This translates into CASSLQRGGGADTQYF.

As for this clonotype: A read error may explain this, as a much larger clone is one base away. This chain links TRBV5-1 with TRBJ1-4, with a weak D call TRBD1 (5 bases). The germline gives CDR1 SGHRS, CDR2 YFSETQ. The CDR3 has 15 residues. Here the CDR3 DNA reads TGCGCCAGCAGCTTGGTTCCGGGGACTCATGAAAAACTGTATTTT. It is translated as CASSLVPGTHEKLYF. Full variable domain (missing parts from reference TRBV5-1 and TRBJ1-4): KAGVTQTPRYLIKTRGQQVTLSCSPISGHRSVSWYQQTPGQGLQFLFEYFSETQRNKGNFPGRFSGRQFSNSRSEMNVSTLELGDSALYLCASSLVPGTHEKLYFGSGTQLSVL.

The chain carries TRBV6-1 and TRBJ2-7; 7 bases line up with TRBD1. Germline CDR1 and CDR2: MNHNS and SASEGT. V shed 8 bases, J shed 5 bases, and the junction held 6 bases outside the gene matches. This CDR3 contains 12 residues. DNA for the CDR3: TGTGCCAGCCGAAGGGGGCCGGACGAGCAGTACTTC. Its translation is CASRRGPDEQYF.

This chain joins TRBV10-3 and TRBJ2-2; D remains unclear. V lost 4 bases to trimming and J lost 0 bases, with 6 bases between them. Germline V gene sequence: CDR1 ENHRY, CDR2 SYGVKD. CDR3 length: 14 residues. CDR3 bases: TGTGCCATCAGTGTGGCCTCGAACACCGGGGAGCTGTTTTTT. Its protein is CAISVASNTGELFF.

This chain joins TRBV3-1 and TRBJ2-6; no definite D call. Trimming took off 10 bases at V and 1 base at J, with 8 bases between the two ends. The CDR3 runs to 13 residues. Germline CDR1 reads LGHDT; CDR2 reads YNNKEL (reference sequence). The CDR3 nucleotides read TGTGCCACCCGATCGTCTGGGGCCAACGTCCTGACTTTC. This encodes CATRSSGANVLTF.

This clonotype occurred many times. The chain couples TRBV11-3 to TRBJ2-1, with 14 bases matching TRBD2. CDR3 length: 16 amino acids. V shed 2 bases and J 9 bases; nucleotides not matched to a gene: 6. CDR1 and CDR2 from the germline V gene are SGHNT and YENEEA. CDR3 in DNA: TGTGCCAGCAGCTTAATGGGACTAGCGGGGGAGGGTGAGCAGTTCTTC. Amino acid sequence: CASSLMGLAGEGEQFF.

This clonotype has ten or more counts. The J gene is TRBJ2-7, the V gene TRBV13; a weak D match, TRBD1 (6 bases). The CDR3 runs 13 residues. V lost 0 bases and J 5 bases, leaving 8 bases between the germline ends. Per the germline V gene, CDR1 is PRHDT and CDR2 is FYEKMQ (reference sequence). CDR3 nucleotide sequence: TGTGCCAGCAGCTTAGGCAGGGGCAACGAGCAGTACTTC. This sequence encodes CASSLGRGNEQYF. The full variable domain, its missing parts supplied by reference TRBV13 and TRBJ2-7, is AAGVIQSPRHLIKEKRETATLKCYPIPRHDTVYWYQQGPGQDPQFLISFYEKMQSDKGSIPDRFSAQQFSDYHSELNMSSLELGDSALYFCASSLGRGNEQYFGPGTRLTVT.

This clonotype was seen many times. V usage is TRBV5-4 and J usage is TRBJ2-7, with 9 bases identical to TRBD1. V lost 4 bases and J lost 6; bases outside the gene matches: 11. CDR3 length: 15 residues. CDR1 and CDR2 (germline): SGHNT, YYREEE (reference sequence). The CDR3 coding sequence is TGTGCCAGCAGCCCGGGACAGGGCGGCTGGGGCGAGCAGTACTTC. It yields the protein CASSPGQGGWGEQYF.

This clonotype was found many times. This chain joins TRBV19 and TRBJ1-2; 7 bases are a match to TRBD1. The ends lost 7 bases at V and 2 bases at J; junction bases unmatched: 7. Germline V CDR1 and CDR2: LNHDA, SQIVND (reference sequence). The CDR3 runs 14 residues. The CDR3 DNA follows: TGTGCCAGTATACGACAGGGTCCCAACTATGGCTACACCTTC. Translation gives CASIRQGPNYGYTF.

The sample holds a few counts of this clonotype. The CDR3 region is CASSPAQRVGTDTQYF. The CDR3, as DNA: TGTGCCAGCTCACCGGCCCAACGTGTCGGCACAGATACGCAGTATTTT. The chain uses TRBV18 and TRBJ2-3; D gene ambiguous. The CDR3 has 16 amino acids. CDR1 is KGHSH and CDR2 is LQKENI in the germline V gene. Trimming left V 3 bases short and J 1 base short, with 14 bases between.

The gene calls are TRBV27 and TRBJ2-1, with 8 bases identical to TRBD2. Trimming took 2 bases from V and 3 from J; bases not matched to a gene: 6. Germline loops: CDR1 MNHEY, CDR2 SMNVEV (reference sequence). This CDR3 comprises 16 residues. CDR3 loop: CASSLGLAGYYNEQFF. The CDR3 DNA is TGTGCCAGCAGTTTAGGGCTAGCGGGTTACTACAATGAGCAGTTCTTC.

Here the CDR3 reads CAISGLLGRDTQYF. DNA of the CDR3: TGTGCCATCAGTGGGCTACTGGGAAGAGATACGCAGTATTTT. The V call is TRBV10-3, the J call TRBJ2-3; D ambiguous. Germline V gene data show CDR1 as ENHRY and CDR2 as SYGVKD. Trimming pared 4 bases from V and 5 bases from J, leaving 13 bases between. This CDR3 is 14 amino acids long.

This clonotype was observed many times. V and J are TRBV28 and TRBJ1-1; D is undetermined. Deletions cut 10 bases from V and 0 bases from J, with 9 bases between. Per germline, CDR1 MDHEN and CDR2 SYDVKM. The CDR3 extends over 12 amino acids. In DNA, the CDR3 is TGTGCCACCTGGACCTTGAACACTGAAGCTTTCTTT. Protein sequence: CATWTLNTEAFF.

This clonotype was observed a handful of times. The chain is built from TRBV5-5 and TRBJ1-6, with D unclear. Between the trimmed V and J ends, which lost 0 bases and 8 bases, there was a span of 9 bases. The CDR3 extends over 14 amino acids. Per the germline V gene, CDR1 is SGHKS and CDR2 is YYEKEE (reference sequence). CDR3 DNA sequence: TGTGCCAGCAGCTTGGCCGCCCATGATTCACCCCTCCACTTT. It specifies CASSLAAHDSPLHF.

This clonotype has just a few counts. CDR3 coding DNA: TGTGCCAGCAGCTTCGACAGGGTAGGCCCTGCAACTAATGAAAAACTGTTTTTT. Translating gives CASSFDRVGPATNEKLFF. This chain connects TRBV7-3 to TRBJ1-4, with 7 positions matching TRBD1. The CDR3 spans 18 residues. V gave up 3 bases and J gave up 0 bases; unmatched junction bases: 10. Germline V CDR1 and CDR2: SGHTA, FQGTGA.

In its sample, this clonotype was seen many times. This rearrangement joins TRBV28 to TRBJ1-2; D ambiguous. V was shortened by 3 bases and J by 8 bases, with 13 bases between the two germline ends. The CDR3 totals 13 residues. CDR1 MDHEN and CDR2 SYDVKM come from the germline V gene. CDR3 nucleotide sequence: TGTGCCAGCAGTTTCTTCCCGCCAGGAGGCTACACCTTC. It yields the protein CASSFFPPGGYTF.

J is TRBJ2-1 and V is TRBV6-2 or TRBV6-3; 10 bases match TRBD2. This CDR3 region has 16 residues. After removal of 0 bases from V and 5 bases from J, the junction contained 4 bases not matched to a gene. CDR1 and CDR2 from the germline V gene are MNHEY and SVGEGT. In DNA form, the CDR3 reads TGTGCCAGCAGTTACTCTATAGCGGGGGGTAACAATGAGCAGTTCTTC. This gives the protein CASSYSIAGGNNEQFF.

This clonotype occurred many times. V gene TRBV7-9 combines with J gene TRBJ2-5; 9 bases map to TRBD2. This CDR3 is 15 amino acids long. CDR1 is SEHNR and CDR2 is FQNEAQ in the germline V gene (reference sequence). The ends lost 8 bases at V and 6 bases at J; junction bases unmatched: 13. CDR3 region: CASQPSAGGEKTQYF. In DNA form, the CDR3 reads TGTGCCAGCCAACCCTCGGCGGGGGGGGAAAAGACCCAGTACTTC.

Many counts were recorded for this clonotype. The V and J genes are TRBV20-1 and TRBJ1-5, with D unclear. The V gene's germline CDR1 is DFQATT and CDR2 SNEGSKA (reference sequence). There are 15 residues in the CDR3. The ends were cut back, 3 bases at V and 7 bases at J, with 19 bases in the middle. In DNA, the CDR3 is TGCAGTGCTAGTGTTTTAGCCGGAACGGGACAGCCCCAGCATTTT. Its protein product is CSASVLAGTGQPQHF.